The sequence of this T cell receptor beta chain was determined in a study of CD8+CD57+ T cells in acquired aplastic anemia (dated by TCRdb to 2016 to 2019). As for the study more broadly: DNA extracted from sorted CD4+ and CD8+ cells had a mean of approximately 3.3 ug, with a range of about 0.19 to 30 ug. Healthy donor samples averaged roughly 9.9 million reads for CD4+ and about 12 million for CD8+ cells. Points the paper makes about the study in general: No significant difference in CD8+ Simpson's diversity was found between patients and healthy controls (P=0.060). Twenty-nine CD8+ CDR3 sequences were found to be shared between patients and controls, but these sequences appeared to be highly expressed in patients and within the immunodominant clones of the patients.

Genomic DNA was used as template for profiling of TCR beta VDJ combinations and CDR3 sequences. An Illumina HiSeq 2000 was the platform used for TCR repertoire sequencing. The study's processing was this. Repertoire assessment relied on Simpson's diversity index, CDR3 size and DJ length profiles, and TRBV/TRBJ rearrangement plots. The immunodominant clone was defined as the most abundant DNA sequence in deep sequencing data. CDR3 amino acid sequences were screened for sharing across subjects and were compared with published repertoires and the VDJdb database. TCRdb reanalyzed the raw reads on its own, using fastp at Q25 for trimming and MiXCR for clone calling, and kept in-frame beta chains. All rows with the same CDR3 protein become a single entry with the most common DNA and genes. The V and J calls come from TCRdb's annotation, not from the publication. In all, the sample holds more than 40,000 distinct CDR3 sequences, and about two thirds of those were seen once. The ten largest account for around a third of the sample.

TCR repertoires of sorted CD4+ and CD8+ blood T cells from severe aplastic anemia patients and healthy subjects were deep-sequenced in the study. Ficoll-Paque density gradient centrifugation was used to isolate peripheral blood mononuclear cells. Before DNA extraction, CD4+ and CD8+ T cells were sorted with FACS or magnetic beads. Termini included, the CDR3 measures 14 amino acids. The kept DNA is CDR3 alone, 42 bases in frame from the first base. The germline V gene (reference sequence) yields LNHDA for CDR1 and SQIVND for CDR2. This clonotype was found a few times. The specificity of this receptor is unknown. As the CDR3 is not closed by the conserved phenylalanine or tryptophan, this likely results from a read error.

The sequence derives from a human donor in good health, serving as a control. The sample taken for sequencing was sorted CD4+, CD8+, or CD8+CD57+ T cells (not recorded which) from PBMCs. This sequence uses TRBV19 and TRBJ1-1; no confident D gene assignment can be made. This receptor carries the CDR3 CASSARGENTGAFL. The nucleotides are TGTGCCAGTAGTGCACGGGGAGAGAACACTGGAGCTTTCCTT.